A selection of T cell receptor beta chains follows, all from one sample in a study of blood T cell repertoires in COVID-19. Using immunoSEQ multiplex PCR, the repertoire was profiled, and TCRdb retains in-frame clones only, with some absent. The sample holds fewer than 110,000 clones, approximately 91% seen once. Sequencing was done on a sample of peripheral blood. These receptors all come from a man aged 45-60 years with acute or convalescent COVID-19. Both conserved end residues are part of each CDR3. Each record gives: D gene, J gene, clone size, V gene, CDR3 protein, CDR3 DNA. D genes are given only for firm matches. Size is stated for part of the rows, as once, few or many counts, or as a class when the clone is expanded.

-	TRBJ1-4	-	TRBV11-2	CASSLGGRVEKLFF	TGTGCCAGCAGCTTGGGGGGGCGAGTCGAAAAACTGTTTTTT
-	TRBJ1-2	-	TRBV4-3	CASSQEAGKGGYTF	TGCGCCAGCAGCCAAGAGGCGGGAAAAGGAGGCTACACCTTC
-	TRBJ2-1	-	TRBV6-5	CASSMGAGLFF	TGTGCCAGCAGTATGGGGGCAGGTTTGTTCTTC
-	TRBJ2-2	-	TRBV4-1	CASSQDRTPGELFF	TGCGCCAGCAGCCAAGATAGAACCCCCGGGGAGCTGTTTTTT
-	TRBJ2-5	-	TRBV20-1	CSATRETQYF	TGCAGTGCTACCAGAGAGACCCAGTACTTC
-	TRBJ1-2	-	TRBV7-6	CASSSVGSGQLYGYTF	TGTGCCAGCAGTTCAGTAGGTTCAGGACAGCTCTATGGCTACACCTTC
-	TRBJ1-2	-	TRBV19	CASSIVQASYGYTF	TGTGCCAGTAGTATAGTCCAAGCAAGCTATGGCTACACCTTC
TRBD1	TRBJ1-6	-	TRBV5-6	CASSLPTGGGSPLHF	TGTGCCAGCAGCTTGCCCACAGGGGGCGGTTCACCCCTCCACTTT
-	TRBJ2-3	-	TRBV15	CATSKRGGTDTQYF	TGTGCCACCAGCAAACGCGGGGGCACAGATACGCAGTATTTT
-	TRBJ1-1	-	TRBV18	CASSPRQSSAEAFF	TGTGCCAGCTCACCTCGACAGTCAAGCGCTGAAGCTTTCTTT
-	TRBJ2-7	-	TRBV12-3/TRBV12-4	CASSYGPGEQYF	TGTGCCAGCAGTTATGGGCCGGGAGAGCAGTACTTC
-	TRBJ1-6	-	TRBV27	CASGRSGRNSPLHF	TGTGCCAGCGGACGAAGCGGTCGGAATTCACCCCTCCACTTT
TRBD1	TRBJ2-2	-	TRBV9	CASSDPGGEAPNTGELFF	TGTGCCAGCAGCGACCCAGGGGGCGAGGCCCCGAACACCGGGGAGCTGTTTTTT
-	TRBJ1-1	-	TRBV20-1	CSAPRGGMPFF	TGCAGTGCCCCCCGGGGAGGGATGCCTTTCTTT
TRBD1	TRBJ1-4	-	TRBV19	CASSDDRGGEKLFF	TGTGCCAGTAGTGATGACAGGGGAGGTGAAAAACTGTTTTTT
TRBD1	TRBJ1-2	-	TRBV4-1	CASSPQGAYGYTF	TGCGCCAGCAGCCCACAGGGGGCCTATGGCTACACCTTC
-	TRBJ2-7	-	TRBV2	CASQIQGMGEQYF	TGTGCCAGCCAAATTCAGGGGATGGGGGAGCAGTACTTC
-	TRBJ1-5	-	TRBV30	CAWSGLAGRLNQPQHF	TGTGCCTGGAGTGGTCTCGCGGGCCGGCTCAATCAGCCCCAGCATTTT
TRBD1	TRBJ2-3	few	TRBV5-6	CASSGQVADTQYF	TGTGCCAGCAGCGGACAGGTAGCAGATACGCAGTATTTT
TRBD1	TRBJ1-1	-	TRBV6-5	CASIRDRGNTEAFF	TGTGCCAGCATTAGGGACAGGGGAAACACTGAAGCTTTCTTT
TRBD1	TRBJ2-5	-	TRBV18	CASSPGQGRETQYF	TGTGCCAGCTCCCCGGGACAGGGAAGAGAGACCCAGTACTTC
-	TRBJ2-3	-	TRBV7-9	CASSLATGNTDTQYF	TGTGCCAGCAGCTTAGCGACAGGAAACACAGATACGCAGTATTTT
TRBD2	TRBJ2-2	-	TRBV2	CASRDGKRGPSTGELFF	TGTGCCAGCAGGGATGGAAAGCGGGGGCCTTCGACCGGGGAGCTGTTTTTT
TRBD1	TRBJ2-5	few	TRBV5-8	CASSSRQGVQETQYF	TGTGCCAGCAGCTCCCGACAGGGGGTACAAGAGACCCAGTACTTC
TRBD1	TRBJ1-2	-	TRBV18	CASSRTGGSDYGYTF	TGTGCCAGCTCACGGACAGGGGGCTCTGACTATGGCTACACCTTC
-	TRBJ1-2	-	TRBV6-4	CASSLESTLGGGYTF	TGTGCCAGCAGTCTCGAGTCAACCCTGGGAGGGGGCTACACCTTC
-	TRBJ1-2	-	TRBV19	CASSVRTGPNYGYTF	TGTGCCAGTAGTGTTAGAACAGGTCCAAACTATGGCTACACCTTC
TRBD1	TRBJ1-4	-	TRBV7-9	CASSYGTVNEKLFF	TGTGCCAGCAGCTACGGGACAGTTAATGAAAAACTGTTTTTT
TRBD1	TRBJ1-2	-	TRBV12-3/TRBV12-4	CASSDRGYYGYTF	TGTGCCAGCAGTGACAGGGGGTACTATGGCTACACCTTC
TRBD2	TRBJ2-2	-	TRBV5-4	CASSPKESGGNPNTGELFF	TGTGCCAGCAGTCCCAAGGAGAGCGGGGGAAACCCGAACACCGGGGAGCTGTTTTTT
TRBD1	TRBJ2-1	-	TRBV5-4	CASSLGLSGQGNNEQFF	TGTGCCAGCAGCTTGGGCCTGTCGGGACAGGGTAACAATGAGCAGTTCTTC
TRBD2	TRBJ2-5	once	TRBV9	CASSVEFGLAGGHQETQYF	TGTGCCAGCAGCGTAGAGTTTGGACTAGCGGGGGGACACCAAGAGACCCAGTACTTC
-	TRBJ1-6	-	TRBV6-6	CASSAQGNNSPLHF	TGTGCCAGCAGTGCTCAGGGAAACAATTCACCCCTCCACTTT
-	TRBJ1-2	-	TRBV7-2	CASSIYRTVVNYGYTF	TGTGCCAGCAGCATCTATCGGACAGTCGTAAACTATGGCTACACCTTC
-	TRBJ2-5	-	TRBV29-1	CSALLSRETQYF	TGCAGCGCCCTTCTCTCGAGGGAGACCCAGTACTTC
TRBD1	TRBJ1-1	-	TRBV5-4	CASSLEHRGTEAFF	TGTGCCAGCAGCTTAGAGCACAGGGGCACTGAAGCTTTCTTT
TRBD1	TRBJ2-7	-	TRBV7-6	CASSPGQGGDYEQYF	TGTGCCAGCAGCCCGGGACAGGGGGGAGACTACGAGCAGTACTTC
TRBD2	TRBJ2-2	once	TRBV5-1	CASKGGSGPNTGELFF	TGCGCCAGCAAGGGTGGTAGCGGGCCGAACACCGGGGAGCTGTTTTTT
TRBD1	TRBJ2-2	-	TRBV6-2/TRBV6-3	CASSTITGVGELFF	TGTGCCAGCAGTACTATTACAGGGGTCGGGGAGCTGTTTTTT
TRBD1	TRBJ1-2	-	TRBV28	CASKSYRGGYTF	TGTGCCAGCAAGTCTTACAGGGGTGGCTACACCTTC
-	TRBJ1-2	-	TRBV5-4	CASSPKGGGNYGYTF	TGTGCCAGCAGCCCTAAGGGGGGGGGAAACTATGGCTACACCTTC
TRBD1	TRBJ1-2	-	TRBV9	CASSVAGGVNYGYTF	TGTGCCAGCAGCGTTGCAGGGGGTGTAAACTATGGCTACACCTTC